This T cell receptor beta chain was captured by sequencing in a study of Ad26.COV2.S vaccination and SARS-CoV-2 variants. Trimming removed 3 bases from V and 7 bases from J; junction bases left unmatched: 3. From germline, CDR1 is SEHNR and CDR2 FQNEAQ (reference sequence). This CDR3 has 13 residues. Treatment indicated: about 20 received Ad26.COV2.S at low or high dose, single or two shots; roughly 5 received placebo; per-sample allocation not given. Vaccine and placebo recipients were sampled on day 63 after the first injection. Assay: immunoSEQ multiplex PCR; the TCRdb copy retains only in-frame clones and omits some. The sample holds roughly 460,000 clones, 80% to 90% seen once.

The chain carries TRBV7-9 and TRBJ2-1; 7 bases agree with TRBD2. Sequences were derived from peripheral blood, sampled in a trial of Ad26.COV2.S vaccine versus placebo. This clonotype was sampled from a person aged 18-60 years who received the Ad26.COV2.S COVID-19 vaccine or a placebo. As DNA, the CDR3 is TGTGCCAGCAGCTTCGGCGGGAGTAATGAGCAGTTCTTC. Its protein product is CASSFGGSNEQFF. Based on the CDR3 plus reference TRBV7-9 and TRBJ2-1, the full variable domain is DTGVSQNPRHKITKRGQNVTFRCDPISEHNRLYWYRQTLGQGPEFLTYFQNEAQLEKSRLLSDRFSAERPKGSFSTLEIQRTEQGDSAMYLCASSFGGSNEQFFGPGTRLTVL.